This is a list of T cell receptor beta chains from one sample in a study of blood T cells in healthy people across ages. TCRdb reanalysed the 5' RACE reads using MiXCR and keeps one entry per CDR3 protein. This sample has roughly 790,000 distinct CDR3 sequences; roughly 43% occur once, and the top ten carry about 20%. Source material: blood. These receptors came from a woman aged 60-75 years in good health. The CDR3 runs from the conserved cysteine through the conserved F or W.

CDR3: CASSHNLALNEQFF
J: TRBJ2-1
V: TRBV3-1

CDR3: CSARVSASGTYNEQFF
J: TRBJ2-1
V: TRBV20-1

CDR3: CASSYKGYGYTF
J: TRBJ1-2
V: TRBV6-5

CDR3: CASSFLRTSGSYNEQYF
J: .
V: TRBV7-2

CDR3: CAIREGQGSYEQYF
J: TRBJ2-7
V: TRBV10-3

CDR3: CASSPLTGVPTDTQYF
J: TRBJ2-3
V: TRBV7-3

CDR3: CASSSGGTSYNEQFF
J: TRBJ2-1
V: TRBV5-1

CDR3: CASSSWGEQETQYF
J: TRBJ2-5
V: TRBV6-2/TRBV6-3

CDR3: CASSYGTGNNYEQYF
J: TRBJ2-7
V: TRBV6-5

CDR3: CASSASGGPGTEAFF
J: TRBJ1-1
V: TRBV5-1

CDR3: CASSPLAAGGGYEQYF
J: TRBJ2-7
V: TRBV18